A single sample gave rise to the 3 T cell receptor beta chains below, sequenced in a study of T cells in Graves' hyperthyroidism and ophthalmopathy (dated by TCRdb to the late 2010s). The library was produced with multiplex PCR. Sequencing used an Illumina HiSeq 2000. Amplification of TCR beta CDR3 regions was carried out from RNA transcripts. The TCR CDR3 was subjected to a first round of RT-PCR using the HTBI primer set and the Qiagen OneStep RT-PCR kit. Using fastp trimming at Q25 and MiXCR clonotype assembly, TCRdb reanalyzed the public sequencing data and kept in-frame beta chains. CDR3 protein duplicates are merged, each entry listing the most common genes and DNA. The sample table records about 710,000 distinct CDR3 sequences; about a sixth of these occur just once. Approximately 8.4% of the sample lies in the top ten. The sample taken for sequencing was blood. The receptors originated from a young man with Graves' hyperthyroidism.

This clonotype occurred a few times. The genes are TRBV7-6 and TRBJ1-1; D is unclear. V gave up 3 bases and J gave up 3 bases, with 8 bases separating them. This CDR3 comprises 13 residues. The germline gives CDR1 SGHVS, CDR2 FNYEAQ. In DNA form, the CDR3 reads TGTGCCAGCAGCTTTAGTAAGGACACTGAAGCTTTCTTT. Translation: CASSFSKDTEAFF.

This clonotype was seen a few times. The chain couples TRBV20-1 to TRBJ2-1, with 11 bases identical to TRBD1. Germline V lookup: CDR1 DFQATT, CDR2 SNEGSKA (reference sequence). The CDR3 spans 16 residues. V trimming: 1 base; J trimming: 7 bases; junction bases outside the gene matches: 9. The CDR3, as DNA: TGCAGTGCTAGAGGGGGACGGGACAGGGGGAAAAATGAGCAGTTCTTC. Encoded protein: CSARGGRDRGKNEQFF.

V usage is TRBV29-1 and J usage is TRBJ1-2, with 7 bases aligning to TRBD1. V shed 7 bases, J shed 3 bases, and the junction held 8 bases outside the gene matches. The CDR3 is 13 amino acids. Germline CDR1 and CDR2: SQVTM and ANQGSEA. The CDR3 loop reads CSARTGADYGYTF. DNA for the CDR3: TGCAGCGCCCGGACAGGAGCGGACTATGGCTACACCTTC.